What follows describes a single T cell receptor (beta chain). What it binds is unknown. Method: immunoSEQ multiplex PCR; TCRdb's copy keeps in-frame clones and lacks some. The sample holds more than 65,000 clones, 80% to 95% seen once. This entry is derived from a study of graft-versus-host responses after intestinal transplantation. This CDR3 contains 15 residues. V shed 5 bases and J 1 base; nucleotides not matched to a gene: 7. Per germline, CDR1 MNHEY and CDR2 SMNVEV (reference sequence). The sample here was unstimulated CD8+ T cells sorted from spleen or lymph node cells, taken before intestinal transplant. The rearrangement links TRBV27 to TRBJ1-1, with 7 bases identical to TRBD1. This clonotype was obtained from a human donor who received an intestinal transplant. The CDR3 nucleotides are TGTGCCAGCAGTCCTCTGGGGACAGCGAACACTGAAGCTTTCTTT. It codes for CASSPLGTANTEAFF.